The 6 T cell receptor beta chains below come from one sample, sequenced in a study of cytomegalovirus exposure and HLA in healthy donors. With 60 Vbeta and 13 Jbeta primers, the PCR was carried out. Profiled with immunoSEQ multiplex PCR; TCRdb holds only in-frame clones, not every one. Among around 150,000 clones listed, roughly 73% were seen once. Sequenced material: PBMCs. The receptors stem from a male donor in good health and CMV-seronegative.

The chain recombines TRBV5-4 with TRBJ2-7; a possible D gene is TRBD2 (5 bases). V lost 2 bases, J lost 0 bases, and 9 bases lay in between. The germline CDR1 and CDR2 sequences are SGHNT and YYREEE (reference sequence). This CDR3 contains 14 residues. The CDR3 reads CASSLTGSSYEQYF. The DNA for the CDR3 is TGTGCCAGCAGCTTAACTGGGAGCTCCTACGAGCAGTACTTC. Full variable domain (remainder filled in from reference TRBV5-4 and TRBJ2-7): ETGVTQSPTHLIKTRGQQVTLRCSSQSGHNTVSWYQQALGQGPQFIFQYYREEENGRGNFPPRFSGLQFPNYSSELNVNALELDDSALYLCASSLTGSSYEQYFGPGTRLTVT.

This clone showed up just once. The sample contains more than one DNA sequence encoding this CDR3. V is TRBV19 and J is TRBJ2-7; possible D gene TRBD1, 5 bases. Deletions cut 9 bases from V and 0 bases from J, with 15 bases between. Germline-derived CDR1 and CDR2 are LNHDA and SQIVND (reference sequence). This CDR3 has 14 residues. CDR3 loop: CASTSTVDSYEQYF. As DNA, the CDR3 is TGTGCCAGCACCTCGACAGTCGACTCCTACGAGCAGTACTTC.

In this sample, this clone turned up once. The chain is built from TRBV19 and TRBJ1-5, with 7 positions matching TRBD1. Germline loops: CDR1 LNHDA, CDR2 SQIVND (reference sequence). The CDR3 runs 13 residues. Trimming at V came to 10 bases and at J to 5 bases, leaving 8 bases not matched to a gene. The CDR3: CATTDRVHQPQHF. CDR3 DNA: TGTGCCACTACAGACAGGGTCCATCAGCCCCAGCATTTT.

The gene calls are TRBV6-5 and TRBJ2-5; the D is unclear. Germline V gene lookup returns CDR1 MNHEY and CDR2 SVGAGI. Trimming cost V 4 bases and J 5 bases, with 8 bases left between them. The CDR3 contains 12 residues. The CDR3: CASSSSAETQYF. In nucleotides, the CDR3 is TGTGCCAGCAGTTCCTCCGCGGAGACCCAGTACTTC.

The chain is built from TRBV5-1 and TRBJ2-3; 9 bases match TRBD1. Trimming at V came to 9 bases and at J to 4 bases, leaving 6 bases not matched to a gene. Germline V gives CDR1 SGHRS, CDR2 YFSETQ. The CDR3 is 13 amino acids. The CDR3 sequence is CATTGGEADTQYF. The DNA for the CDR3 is TGCGCCACAACAGGGGGCGAGGCAGATACGCAGTATTTT.

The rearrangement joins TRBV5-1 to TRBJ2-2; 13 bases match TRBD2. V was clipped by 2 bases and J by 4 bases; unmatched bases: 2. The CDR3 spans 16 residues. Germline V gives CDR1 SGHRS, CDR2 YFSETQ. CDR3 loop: CASSLWTSGGTGELFF. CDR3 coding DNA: TGCGCCAGCAGCTTATGGACTAGCGGGGGCACCGGGGAGCTGTTTTTT. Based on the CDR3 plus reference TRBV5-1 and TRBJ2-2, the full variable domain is KAGVTQTPRYLIKTRGQQVTLSCSPISGHRSVSWYQQTPGQGLQFLFEYFSETQRNKGNFPGRFSGRQFSNSRSEMNVSTLELGDSALYLCASSLWTSGGTGELFFGEGSRLTVL.